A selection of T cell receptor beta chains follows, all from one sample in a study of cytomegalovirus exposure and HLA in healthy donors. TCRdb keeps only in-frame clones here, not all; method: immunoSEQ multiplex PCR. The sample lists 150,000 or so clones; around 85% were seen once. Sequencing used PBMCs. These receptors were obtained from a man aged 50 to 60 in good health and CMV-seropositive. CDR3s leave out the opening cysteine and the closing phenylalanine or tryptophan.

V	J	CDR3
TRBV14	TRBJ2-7	ASSRLYSVREQY
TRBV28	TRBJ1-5	ASKGAVVNQPQH
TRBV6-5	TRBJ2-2	ASRRGYTGELF
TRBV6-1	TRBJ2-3	ASSRDYTDTQY
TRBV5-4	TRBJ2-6	ASSLVALSGANVLT
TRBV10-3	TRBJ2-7	AISEGGTSGGESSYEQY
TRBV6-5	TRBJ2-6	ASSYSGYSGANVLT
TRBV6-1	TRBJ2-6	ASSDNFSGANVLT
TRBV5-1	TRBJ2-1	ASRQTGGAHNEQF
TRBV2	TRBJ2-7	ASRLGSYEQY
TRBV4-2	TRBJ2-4	ASSQEVVDIQY
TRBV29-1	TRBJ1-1	SVVQGWAF
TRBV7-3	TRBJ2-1	ASSSQGGLAGHSSYNEQF
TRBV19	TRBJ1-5	ASSMAQISNQPQH
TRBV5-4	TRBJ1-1	ASSLDHWRVAF
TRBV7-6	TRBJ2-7	ASSLALVYEQY
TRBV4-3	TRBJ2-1	ASSSILGDEQF
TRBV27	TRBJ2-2	ASKGDRGPGELF
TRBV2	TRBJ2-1	ASRIGGGGFDEQF
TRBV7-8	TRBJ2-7	ASSLRGSPPEQY
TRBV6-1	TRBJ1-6	ASSEYQGPPLH
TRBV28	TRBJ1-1	ASRRRGGRVGNTEAF
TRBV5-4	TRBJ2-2	ASSADRGRGELF
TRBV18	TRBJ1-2	ASSPAGFGYT
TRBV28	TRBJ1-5	ASSLGGLSNQPQH
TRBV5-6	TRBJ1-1	ASSLQGGTEAF
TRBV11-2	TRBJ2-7	ASSLTGGASYEQY
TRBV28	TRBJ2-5	ASTLGVGGEIQETQY
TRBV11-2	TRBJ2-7	ASSLDFGGQGRYEQY
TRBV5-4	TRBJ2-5	ASSFGLAGGGQETQY
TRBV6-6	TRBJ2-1	ASSYPGQGGNEQF
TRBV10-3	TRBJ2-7	AISERGSRDEQY
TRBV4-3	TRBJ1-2	ASSQVAGLGRGYT
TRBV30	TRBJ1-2	AWSVGHSGYT
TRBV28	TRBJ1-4	ASSLSRGMWKLGEKLF
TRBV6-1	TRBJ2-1	ASSESRLGSYNEQF
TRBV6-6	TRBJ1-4	ASIGGQLSEEKLF
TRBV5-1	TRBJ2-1	ASSPGSSYNEQF
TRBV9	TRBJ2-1	ASSRTSGWGSYNEQF
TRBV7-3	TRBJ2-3	ASSSLAGEDTQY
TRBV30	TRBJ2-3	AYSGGYTQY
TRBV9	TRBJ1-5	ASSVGQGGNQPQH
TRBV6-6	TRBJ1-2	ASSSSGTGSYGYT
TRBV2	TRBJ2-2	ASSGTSGYTGELF
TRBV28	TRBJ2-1	ASSPWVSGEHEQF
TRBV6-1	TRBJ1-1	ASNLRSTVEAF
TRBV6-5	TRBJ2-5	ASSYRQSGGQETQY
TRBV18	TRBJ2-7	ASSELAGVEQY
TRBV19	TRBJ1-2	ASTQGIYGYT
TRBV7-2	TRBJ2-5	ASSPKARTRVQETQY
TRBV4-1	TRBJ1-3	ASSQLFGQFFSGNTIY
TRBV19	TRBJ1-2	ASSIIVGTGNGYT
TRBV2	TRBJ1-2	ASKERGGELYGYT
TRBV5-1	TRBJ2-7	ASSLVVNRGLVEQY
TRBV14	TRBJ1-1	ASSQVRGYAF
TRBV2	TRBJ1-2	ASRRNYGYT